Below are 5 T cell receptor beta chains sequenced from a single sample in a study of control samples from healthy donors and cancer patients. Profiled with immunoSEQ multiplex PCR; TCRdb holds only in-frame clones, not every one. The table includes roughly 130,000 clones, approximately 94% detected once. The specimen sequenced was blood. The receptors were sampled from a man aged 25 to 40 in good health.

This rearrangement joins TRBV7-9 to TRBJ1-6; D is undetermined. Trimming removed 3 bases at V and 1 base at J, with 7 bases between. Germline V lookup: CDR1 SEHNR, CDR2 FQNEAQ (reference sequence). The CDR3 is 15 residues long. The chain's CDR3 is CASSLKGSYNSPLHF. In nucleotides, the CDR3 is TGTGCCAGCAGCTTGAAGGGATCCTATAATTCACCCCTCCACTTT.

The chain links TRBV18 to TRBJ2-1, with 14 positions matching TRBD2. V was clipped by 3 bases and J by 7 bases; unmatched bases: 14. The CDR3 has 19 residues. CDR1 is KGHSH and CDR2 is LQKENI in the germline V gene. CDR3 nucleotide sequence: TGTGCCAGCTCACCCGTCCCGGGACTAGCGGGGGACCCAATAAATGAGCAGTTCTTC. Its translation: CASSPVPGLAGDPINEQFF.

This chain connects TRBV30 to TRBJ1-1; a weak D match, TRBD1 (5 bases). V gave up 5 bases and J gave up 4 bases, with 14 bases separating them. Germline V gene sequence: CDR1 GTSNPN, CDR2 SVGIG (reference sequence). There are 13 residues in the CDR3. The chain's CDR3 is CAWDLVGATEAFF. The DNA of the CDR3 is TGTGCCTGGGACCTGGTAGGGGCCACTGAAGCTTTCTTT.

This clone showed up just a few times. The V and J genes are TRBV2 and TRBJ2-7; no definite D call. From germline, CDR1 is SNHLY and CDR2 FYNNEI. The CDR3 is made up of 13 amino acids. V was pared by 4 bases and J by 0 bases, with 7 bases between. CDR3 sequence reads: CASSGVGSYEQYF. CDR3 sequence (DNA): TGTGCCAGCAGTGGTGTCGGCTCCTACGAGCAGTACTTC.

The V gene is TRBV4-1, the J gene TRBJ1-1, with D maybe TRBD1 (6 bases). Trimming stripped 4 bases from V and 6 bases from J, with 24 bases between. The length of the CDR3 is 17 residues. In germline, CDR1 is MGHRA, CDR2 YSYEKL. CDR3 region: CASSRFLRQELRAEAFF. CDR3 nucleotide sequence: TGCGCCAGCAGCCGCTTCCTACGACAGGAACTTAGGGCTGAAGCTTTCTTT.